One sample yielded the 20 T cell receptor beta chains listed below, sequenced in a study of T cell changes during pregnancy in multiple sclerosis. Only in-frame clones appear in the TCRdb table, and some are missing; sequencing was by immunoSEQ multiplex PCR. The sample carries about 50,000 clones, 92% recorded once. Sequenced material: CD4+ T cells from peripheral blood mononuclear cells, taken after pregnancy. The receptor source for this set is a female donor with multiple sclerosis, enrolled in a pregnancy study.

This chain connects TRBV11-3 to TRBJ1-2; D ambiguous. The CDR3 runs 14 residues. V lost 5 bases, J lost 4 bases, and 14 bases lay in between. The germline V gene has CDR1 SGHNT and CDR2 YENEEA. The chain's CDR3 is CASSPRDGLYGYTF. Here the CDR3 DNA reads TGTGCCAGCAGCCCCCGTGACGGACTCTATGGCTACACCTTC.

This chain uses TRBV27 with TRBJ1-5; TRBD1 aligns across 8 bases. With V trimmed by 7 bases and J by 4 bases, 15 bases remained unmatched. Per germline, CDR1 MNHEY and CDR2 SMNVEV (reference sequence). This CDR3 spans 17 amino acids. The CDR3 region is CASTSPPGGVQNQPQHF. The DNA for the CDR3 is TGTGCCAGCACCAGCCCCCCAGGGGGCGTTCAGAATCAGCCCCAGCATTTT.

V is TRBV7-8 and J is TRBJ2-1; a weak D match, TRBD1 (7 bases). The germline V gene encodes CDR1 SGHVS and CDR2 FQNEAQ. Trimming left V 5 bases short and J 15 bases short, with 20 bases between. There are 13 residues in the CDR3. The CDR3 protein is CASSQLETGRSFF. The CDR3 DNA reads as TGTGCCAGCAGCCAGCTGGAGACAGGGAGGTCGTTCTTC.

Only one count was recorded for this clone. The rearrangement uses TRBV7-2 and TRBJ2-1; D is unclear. V lost 1 base, J lost 6 bases, and 10 bases lay in between. The germline CDR1 and CDR2 sequences are SGHTA and FQGNSA. This CDR3 has 14 residues. The CDR3: CASSLVGGINEQFF. The CDR3 coding sequence is TGTGCCAGCAGCTTAGTCGGCGGAATCAATGAGCAGTTCTTC.

The V call is TRBV28, the J call TRBJ1-3, with unresolved D. This CDR3 region has 15 residues. V was pared by 3 bases and J by 0 bases, with 9 bases between. Germline V CDR1 and CDR2: MDHEN, SYDVKM. CDR3 protein: CASSLGGSSGNTIYF. CDR3 DNA: TGTGCCAGCAGTTTGGGAGGGAGCTCTGGAAACACCATATATTTT. Full variable domain (missing parts from reference TRBV28 and TRBJ1-3): DVKVTQSSRYLVKRTGEKVFLECVQDMDHENMFWYRQDPGLGLRLIYFSYDVKMKEKGDIPEGYSVSREKKERFSLILESASTNQTSMYLCASSLGGSSGNTIYFGEGSWLTVV.

V gene TRBV5-8 combines with J gene TRBJ2-3, with TRBD1 matching over 9 bases. CDR1 and CDR2 from the germline V gene are SGHTS and YDEGEE. V was pared by 4 bases and J by 6 bases, with 15 bases of the junction left unmatched. This CDR3 region has 17 residues. The DNA of the CDR3 is TGTGCCAGCAGCGCTCCCGGGACAGGGAGCGGTACGGATACGCAGTATTTT. Its protein product is CASSAPGTGSGTDTQYF.

The CDR3 DNA follows: TGTGCCAGCAAGGCGGGGGATACGCAGTATTTT. It encodes CASKAGDTQYF. The chain employs TRBV27 and TRBJ2-3; D is perhaps TRBD2 (6 bases). Germline assignment: CDR1 MNHEY and CDR2 SMNVEV (reference sequence). Trimming cost V 7 bases and J 6 bases, with 8 bases left between them. This CDR3 comprises 11 residues.

The genes are TRBV2 and TRBJ2-7, with 10 bases matching TRBD2. CDR1 SNHLY and CDR2 FYNNEI come from the germline V gene. The V segment lost 5 bases and the J segment 3 bases; nucleotides outside the gene matches: 7. The CDR3 runs to 15 residues. The CDR3 loop is CASSLRAGGVYEQYF. CDR3 DNA sequence: TGTGCCAGCAGTCTACGAGCGGGAGGGGTCTACGAGCAGTACTTC. The full variable domain, completed using reference TRBV2 and TRBJ2-7, is EPEVTQTPSHQVTQMGQEVILRCVPISNHLYFYWYRQILGQKVEFLVSFYNNEISEKSEIFDDQFSVERPDGSNFTLKIRSTKLEDSAMYFCASSLRAGGVYEQYFGPGTRLTVT.

This rearrangement joins TRBV5-1 to TRBJ2-2; 11 nucleotides line up with TRBD2. In germline, CDR1 is SGHRS, CDR2 YFSETQ. The CDR3 has 15 residues. The ends lost 4 bases at V and 3 bases at J; junction bases unmatched: 2. CDR3 DNA: TGCGCCAGCAGCAGGGGACTAGCGGACACCGGGGAGCTGTTTTTT. It is translated as CASSRGLADTGELFF. The variable domain in full, with the rest retrieved from reference TRBV5-1 and TRBJ2-2, is KAGVTQTPRYLIKTRGQQVTLSCSPISGHRSVSWYQQTPGQGLQFLFEYFSETQRNKGNFPGRFSGRQFSNSRSEMNVSTLELGDSALYLCASSRGLADTGELFFGEGSRLTVL.

The genes are TRBV18 and TRBJ2-2; D unclear. With 6 bases removed from V and 4 bases from J, the gap between germline ends came to 6 bases. From germline, CDR1 is KGHSH and CDR2 LQKENI. The CDR3 loop spans 12 amino acids. The CDR3 nucleotides are TGTGCCAGCTCCCCTCTCACCGGGGAGCTGTTTTTT. This encodes CASSPLTGELFF.

This clone was detected a few times. This sample includes further DNA sequences coding for the same CDR3. The chain couples TRBV20-1 to TRBJ1-1, with D uncertain. The V end lost 6 bases, the J end lost 5 bases, and 10 bases lay between the germline ends. This CDR3 has 11 residues. CDR1 and CDR2 from the germline V gene are DFQATT and SNEGSKA (reference sequence). The CDR3, as DNA: TGCAGTGCCCCTAGCGGGACTGAAGCTTTCTTT. The encoded protein is CSAPSGTEAFF.

The chain joins TRBV28 to TRBJ2-5; tentative D call: TRBD1 (7 bases). This CDR3 spans 17 amino acids. The V end lost 6 bases, the J end lost 5 bases, and 25 bases lay between the germline ends. Germline V gene lookup returns CDR1 MDHEN and CDR2 SYDVKM. CDR3 nucleotides: TGTGCCAGCAGACTACCGGCAGGGGGGCGCCTTGGGGAGACCCAGTACTTC. It codes for CASRLPAGGRLGETQYF.

This sequence joins TRBV5-4 and TRBJ2-7; a weak D match, TRBD2 (6 bases). CDR1 is SGHNT, CDR2 YYREEE, per germline (reference sequence). The V gene lost 2 bases and the J gene lost 2 bases, with 17 bases spanning the gap. The CDR3 covers 16 residues. As DNA, the CDR3 is TGTGCCAGCAGCTTTGGCTCTGGCGGGACCCCCTACGAGCAGTACTTC. Protein product: CASSFGSGGTPYEQYF.

This chain links TRBV15 with TRBJ2-5; TRBD2 matches 7 bases. The germline V gene encodes CDR1 LNHNV and CDR2 YYDKDF (reference sequence). The CDR3 runs to 15 residues. J was trimmed by 2 bases and V by 4 bases; bases with no gene match: 7. In DNA, the CDR3 is TGTGCCACCAGCATACCACGGGGGGATCAAGAGACCCAGTACTTC. Protein: CATSIPRGDQETQYF.

This chain connects TRBV5-1 to TRBJ2-1; perhaps TRBD2 as D (6 bases). This CDR3 is built from 16 residues. CDR1 and CDR2 from the germline V gene are SGHRS and YFSETQ. The germline V and J ends were trimmed by 4 bases and 0 bases, with 14 bases remaining between them. The CDR3 spells CASSRLARSSYNEQFF. CDR3 DNA: TGCGCCAGCAGCCGTCTAGCGAGGAGCTCCTACAATGAGCAGTTCTTC.

The chain couples TRBV5-1 to TRBJ2-3; 9 nucleotides line up with TRBD2. CDR3 length: 16 amino acids. Per germline, CDR1 SGHRS and CDR2 YFSETQ. Germline trimming cut 5 bases from V and 4 bases from J; bases unmatched to any gene: 11. CDR3 in DNA: TGCGCCAGCAGACTCACCGGGACTAGCATGTCAGATACGCAGTATTTT. Its protein is CASRLTGTSMSDTQYF.

The chain links TRBV27 to TRBJ2-1; 11 nucleotides line up with TRBD2. V shed 9 bases, J shed 6 bases, and the junction held 4 bases outside the gene matches. CDR3 length: 13 amino acids. In germline, CDR1 is MNHEY, CDR2 SMNVEV (reference sequence). In DNA form, the CDR3 reads TGTGCCAGTCTTAGCGGGAGGGGCAATGAGCAGTTCTTC. This codes for CASLSGRGNEQFF.

This chain links TRBV10-3 with TRBJ2-3; 10 bases are a match to TRBD2. The V and J ends lost 2 bases and 5 bases, in that order; junction bases with no gene match: 7. This CDR3 has 16 amino acids. The V gene's germline CDR1 is ENHRY and CDR2 SYGVKD. The DNA of the CDR3 is TGTGCCATCAGTGAGCGGGGGCTAGCGGGAGTAGATACGCAGTATTTT. This translates into CAISERGLAGVDTQYF.

This chain uses TRBV19 with TRBJ1-4, with 7 bases identical to TRBD1. The germline gives CDR1 LNHDA, CDR2 SQIVND (reference sequence). V lost 6 bases, J lost 5 bases, and 9 bases stayed unmatched. The CDR3 contains 15 residues. The CDR3 DNA sequence: TGTGCCAGTAGAATCCCCGGGACAGACAATGAAAAACTGTTTTTT. Translating it yields CASRIPGTDNEKLFF.

To note about this clone: The junction does not match germline at one end; this may be a read error. The DNA for the CDR3 is TGTGCCAGCAGCCTAGAAGGTAGGGGAGAGCAGTACTTC. Its protein is CASSLEGRGEQYF. V is TRBV11-2 and J is TRBJ2-7, with a possible D match to TRBD1 (5 bases). Germline V lookup: CDR1 SGHAT, CDR2 FQNNGV. CDR3 size: 13 residues. Looking up the rest from reference TRBV11-2 and TRBJ2-7 gives the full variable domain: EAGVAQSPRYKIIEKRQSVAFWCNPISGHATLYWYQQILGQGPKLLIQFQNNGVVDDSQLPKDRFSAERLKGVDSTLKIQPAKLEDSAVYLCASSLEGRGEQYFGPGTRLTVT.